The 6 T cell receptor beta chains reported below all come from one sample, sequenced in a study of T cell clusters in autoimmune cytopenias. TRB was amplified by touch-down multiplex PCR, primer pools A and B combined. For each CDR3 protein, TCRdb gives one entry from its re-call of the multiplex PCR reads, without DNA. Here the sample table reports thousands of distinct CDR3 sequences. TRB was amplified from approximately 250 ng of peripheral blood genomic DNA per sample. The same data also contributed to another study, on T cell repertoires in aging, cancer and after chemotherapy.

Sequencing input: peripheral blood. The receptors were gathered from a human donor in good health.

The CDR3 loop reads CSAPDGAHRNEQFF. The genes are TRBV20-1 and TRBJ2-1; TCRdb's D gene call, TRBD1, goes unchecked for lack of DNA. Germline assignment: CDR1 DFQATT and CDR2 SNEGSKA (reference sequence). The CDR3 runs 14 residues.

V usage is TRBV19 and J usage is TRBJ1-1. Per the germline V gene, CDR1 is LNHDA and CDR2 is SQIVND (reference sequence). The length of the CDR3 is 12 residues. CDR3 in amino acids: CATQVGSTEAFF.

Its frequency marks this clonotype as medium-sized. The V call is TRBV30, the J call TRBJ1-1; TCRdb lists TRBD1, though no DNA is available to test this call. The germline V gene encodes CDR1 GTSNPN and CDR2 SVGIG (reference sequence). The CDR3 is made up of 15 amino acids. The CDR3 region is CAWRGTGDYGTEAFF.

According to its frequency, this clonotype is medium-sized. V is TRBV15 and J is TRBJ2-7. Germline CDR1 reads LNHNV; CDR2 reads YYDKDF (reference sequence). The CDR3 loop spans 15 amino acids. The chain's CDR3 is CATSRDQAGSYEQYF.

This clonotype shows up as medium-sized by frequency. V usage is TRBV30 and J usage is TRBJ2-2; TCRdb indicates TRBD1, and absent DNA this call remains unverified. The CDR3 runs to 14 residues. CDR1 and CDR2 from the germline V gene are GTSNPN and SVGIG (reference sequence). The CDR3 is CAWSVGTDTGELFF. Full variable domain (remainder filled in from reference TRBV30 and TRBJ2-2): SQTIHQWPATLVQPVGSPLSLECTVEGTSNPNLYWYRQAAGRGLQLLFYSVGIGQISSEVPQNLSASRPQDRQFILSSKKLLLSDSGFYLCAWSVGTDTGELFFGEGSRLTVL.

The V gene is TRBV6-4, the J gene TRBJ1-1; TCRdb's D call, TRBD1, is unchecked because there is no DNA. This CDR3 has 15 amino acids. In germline, CDR1 is MRHNA, CDR2 SNTAGT. This CDR3 is CASSEEPGTNTEAFF.